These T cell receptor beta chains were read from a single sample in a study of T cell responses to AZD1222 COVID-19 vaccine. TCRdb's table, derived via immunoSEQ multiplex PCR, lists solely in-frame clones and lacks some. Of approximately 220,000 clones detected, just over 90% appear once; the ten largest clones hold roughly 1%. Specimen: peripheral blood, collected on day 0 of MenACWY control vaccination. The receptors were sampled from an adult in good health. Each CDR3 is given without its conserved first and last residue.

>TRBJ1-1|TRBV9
ASSVAAGGLNTEAF
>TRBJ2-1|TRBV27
ASSLSATLYGPGGPAREQF
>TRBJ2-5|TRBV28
ASSPGGEETQY
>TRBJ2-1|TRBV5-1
ASSPGVDEQF
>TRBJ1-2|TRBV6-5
ASSYLDGQGRYGYT
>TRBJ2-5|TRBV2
ASRADTRAQETQY
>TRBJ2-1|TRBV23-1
ASKGLGLDGSSYNEQF
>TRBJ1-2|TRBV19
ASSEISNGYT
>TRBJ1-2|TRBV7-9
ASSSSGREYGYT
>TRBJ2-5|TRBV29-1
SVAENRETQY
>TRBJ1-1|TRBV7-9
ASSPGQTTNTEAF
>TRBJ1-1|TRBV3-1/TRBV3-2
ASSQGVGNTEAF
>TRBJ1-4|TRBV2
ASSGLSLRVRNEKLF
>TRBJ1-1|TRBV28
ASSPPTPRNTEAF
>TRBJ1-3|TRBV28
ASSLGRAFSGNTIY
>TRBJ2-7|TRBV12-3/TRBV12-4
ASSITHEQY
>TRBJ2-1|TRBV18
ASSRQDPNEQF
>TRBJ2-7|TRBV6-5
ASSQGQEQY
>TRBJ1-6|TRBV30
AWSVGQHNSPLH
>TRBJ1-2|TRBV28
ASSSPGQRRNYGYT
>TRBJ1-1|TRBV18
ASSPVGRGMNTEAF
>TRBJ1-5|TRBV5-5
ASSLGTGREQPQH
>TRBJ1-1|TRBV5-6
ASSFNTGVFTEAF
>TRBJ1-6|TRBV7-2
ASSLGTAPSLH
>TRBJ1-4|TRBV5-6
ASSLGTQGLF
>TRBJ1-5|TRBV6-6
ASSGQGDNQPQH
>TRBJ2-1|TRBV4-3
ASSQVGGEQF
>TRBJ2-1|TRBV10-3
AISEWGGPYEDNEQF
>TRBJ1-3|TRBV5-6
ASSLRGGGGFSGNTIY
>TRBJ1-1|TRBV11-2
ASSSTHGRRAF
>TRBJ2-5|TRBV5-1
ASSSTLAGKETQY
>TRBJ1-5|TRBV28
ASSTGGQPQH
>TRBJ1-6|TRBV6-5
ASRPRLDNSPLH
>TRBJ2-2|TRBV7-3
ASSSIFQTGTVSTGELF
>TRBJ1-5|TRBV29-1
SVSEGNQPQH
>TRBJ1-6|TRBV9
ASSVAWEGSPLH